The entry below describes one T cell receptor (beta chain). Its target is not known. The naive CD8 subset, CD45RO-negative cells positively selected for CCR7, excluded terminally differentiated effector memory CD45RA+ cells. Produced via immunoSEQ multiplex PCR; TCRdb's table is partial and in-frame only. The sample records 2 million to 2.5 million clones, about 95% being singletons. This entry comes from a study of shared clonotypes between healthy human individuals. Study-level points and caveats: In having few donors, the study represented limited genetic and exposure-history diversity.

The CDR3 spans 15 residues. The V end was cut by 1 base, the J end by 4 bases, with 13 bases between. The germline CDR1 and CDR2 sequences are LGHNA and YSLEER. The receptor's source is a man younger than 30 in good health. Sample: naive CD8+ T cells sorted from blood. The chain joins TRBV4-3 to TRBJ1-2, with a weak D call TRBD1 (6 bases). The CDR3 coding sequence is TGCGCCAGCAGCCAAGCTATGTGGGACATCTATGGCTACACCTTC. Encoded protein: CASSQAMWDIYGYTF.